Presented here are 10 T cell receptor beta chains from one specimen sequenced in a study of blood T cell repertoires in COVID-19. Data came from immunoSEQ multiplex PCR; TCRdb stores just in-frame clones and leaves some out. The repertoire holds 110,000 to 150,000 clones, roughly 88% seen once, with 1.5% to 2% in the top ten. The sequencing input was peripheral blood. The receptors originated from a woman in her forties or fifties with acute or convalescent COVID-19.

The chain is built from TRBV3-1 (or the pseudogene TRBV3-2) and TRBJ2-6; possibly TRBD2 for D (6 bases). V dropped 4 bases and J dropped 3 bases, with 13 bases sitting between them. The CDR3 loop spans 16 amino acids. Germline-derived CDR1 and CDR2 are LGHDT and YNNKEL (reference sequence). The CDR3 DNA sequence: TGTGCCAGCAGCCGGAGTGGGACTCATGGGGCCAACGTCCTGACTTTC. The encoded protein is CASSRSGTHGANVLTF.

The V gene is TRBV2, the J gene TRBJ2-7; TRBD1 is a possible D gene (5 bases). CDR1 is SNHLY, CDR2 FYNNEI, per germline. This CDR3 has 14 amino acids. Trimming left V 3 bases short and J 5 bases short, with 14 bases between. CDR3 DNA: TGTGCCAGCAGTGATGACAGCAGCGTCCACGAGCAGTACTTC. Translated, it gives CASSDDSSVHEQYF. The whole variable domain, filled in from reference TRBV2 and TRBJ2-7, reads EPEVTQTPSHQVTQMGQEVILRCVPISNHLYFYWYRQILGQKVEFLVSFYNNEISEKSEIFDDQFSVERPDGSNFTLKIRSTKLEDSAMYFCASSDDSSVHEQYFGPGTRLTVT.

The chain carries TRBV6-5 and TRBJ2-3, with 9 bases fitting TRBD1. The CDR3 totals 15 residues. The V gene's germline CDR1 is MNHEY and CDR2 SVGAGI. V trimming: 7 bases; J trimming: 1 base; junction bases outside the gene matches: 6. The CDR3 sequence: CASKTGGAGTDTQYF. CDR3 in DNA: TGTGCCAGCAAAACAGGGGGCGCAGGCACAGATACGCAGTATTTT.

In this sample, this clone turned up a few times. In nucleotides, the CDR3 is TGTGCCAGCAGCCTACTGTTCGCGGGGATGAGCGATTCACCCCTCCACTTT. Amino acid sequence: CASSLLFAGMSDSPLHF. This chain joins TRBV5-5 and TRBJ1-6; D gene unclear. The germline CDR1 and CDR2 sequences are SGHKS and YYEKEE (reference sequence). V was pared by 4 bases and J by 8 bases, with 22 bases between. This CDR3 region has 17 residues.

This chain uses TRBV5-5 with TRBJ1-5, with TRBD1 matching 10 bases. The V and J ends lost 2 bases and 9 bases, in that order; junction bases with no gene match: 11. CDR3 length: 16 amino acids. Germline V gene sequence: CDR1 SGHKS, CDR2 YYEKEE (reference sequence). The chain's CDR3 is CASSFRQGARLLPQHF. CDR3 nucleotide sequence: TGTGCCAGCAGCTTCCGACAGGGGGCGCGTTTATTGCCCCAGCATTTT.

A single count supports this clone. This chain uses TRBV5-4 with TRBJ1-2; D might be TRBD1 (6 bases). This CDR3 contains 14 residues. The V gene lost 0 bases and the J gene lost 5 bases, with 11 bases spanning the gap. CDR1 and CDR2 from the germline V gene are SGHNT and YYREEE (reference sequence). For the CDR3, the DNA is TGTGCCAGCAGCTTGGAGCGGACAGTTTATGGCTACACCTTC. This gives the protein CASSLERTVYGYTF.

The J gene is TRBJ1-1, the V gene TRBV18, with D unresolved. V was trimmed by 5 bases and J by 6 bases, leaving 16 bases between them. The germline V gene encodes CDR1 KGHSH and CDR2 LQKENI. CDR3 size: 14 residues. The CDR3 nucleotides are TGTGCCAGCTCAGTCATGGGAGGGAGCCCTGAAGCTTTCTTT. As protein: CASSVMGGSPEAFF.

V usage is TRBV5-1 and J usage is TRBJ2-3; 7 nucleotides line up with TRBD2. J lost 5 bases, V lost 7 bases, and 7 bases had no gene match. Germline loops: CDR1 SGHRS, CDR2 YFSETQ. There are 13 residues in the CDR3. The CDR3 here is CASGGGPIDTQYF. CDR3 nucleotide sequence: TGCGCCAGCGGGGGGGGACCAATAGATACGCAGTATTTT.

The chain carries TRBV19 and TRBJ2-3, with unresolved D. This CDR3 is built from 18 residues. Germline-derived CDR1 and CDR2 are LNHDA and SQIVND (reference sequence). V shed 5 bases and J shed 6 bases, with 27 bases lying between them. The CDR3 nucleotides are TGTGCCAGTAGTTCCCGTTCCGTCCTTGTTTTACGCCGGGATACGCAGTATTTT. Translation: CASSSRSVLVLRRDTQYF.

CDR3 DNA: TGTGCCAGCAGCCAAGCCCGAGGAGGGGTTTCCATGGATGAAAAACTGTTTTTT. It specifies CASSQARGGVSMDEKLFF. The chain uses TRBV3-1 (or the pseudogene TRBV3-2) and TRBJ1-4; D is perhaps TRBD1 (5 bases). V gave up 1 base and J gave up 6 bases, with 21 bases separating them. The CDR3 runs 18 residues. Germline CDR1 LGHDT, CDR2 YNNKEL (reference sequence).